This T cell receptor (beta chain) was obtained from a study of identical twins. The study, taken as a whole, reports: Clonotypes of the beta chain that were abundant in cord blood carried fewer insertions (memory repertoires showed none).

In TCRdb, the 5' RACE reads were re-called with MiXCR into one record per CDR3 protein. Of 400,000 to 500,000 distinct CDR3 sequences listed, roughly 13% are singletons. About this clonotype itself: Its cognate antigen is unknown.

These data were likewise used in another study, on yellow fever vaccine responses in identical twins.

This clonotype was obtained from a young woman in good health. Sequencing was carried out using CD4+ T cells sorted from blood.

Here the CDR3 reads CASSLREWQTQYF. The CDR3 nucleotides are TGTGCCAGCAGTTTGAGGGAGTGGCAGACCCAGTACTTC. V and J are TRBV12-3 or TRBV12-4 and TRBJ2-5; possible D gene TRBD2, 5 bases. The CDR3 spans 13 residues. Trimming shortened V by 3 bases and J by 6 bases, and 11 bases separated the two germline ends.